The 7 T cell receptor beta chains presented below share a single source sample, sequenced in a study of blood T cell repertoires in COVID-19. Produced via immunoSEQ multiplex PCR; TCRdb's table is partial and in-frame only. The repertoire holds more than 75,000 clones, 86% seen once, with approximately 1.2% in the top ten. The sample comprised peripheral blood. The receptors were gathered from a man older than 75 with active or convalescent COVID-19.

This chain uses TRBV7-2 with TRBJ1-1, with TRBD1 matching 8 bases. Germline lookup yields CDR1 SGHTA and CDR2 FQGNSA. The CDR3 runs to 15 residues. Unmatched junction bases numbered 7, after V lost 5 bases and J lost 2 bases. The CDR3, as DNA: TGTGCCAGCAGCGCCCGGGACAGGCAAAACACTGAAGCTTTCTTT. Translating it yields CASSARDRQNTEAFF.

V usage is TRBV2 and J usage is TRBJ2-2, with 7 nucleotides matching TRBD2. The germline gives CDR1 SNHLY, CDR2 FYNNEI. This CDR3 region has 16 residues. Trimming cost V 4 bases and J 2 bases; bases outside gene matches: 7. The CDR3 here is CASSVDLAANTGELFF. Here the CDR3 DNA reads TGTGCCAGCAGTGTAGATCTAGCGGCTAACACCGGGGAGCTGTTTTTT.

In DNA, the CDR3 is TGCGCCAGCAGCGGTAGACAGGGGGGGCACAATGAGCAGTTCTTC. Translating it yields CASSGRQGGHNEQFF. This chain joins TRBV5-1 and TRBJ2-1; 9 positions agree with TRBD1. The ends lost 4 bases at V and 5 bases at J; junction bases unmatched: 7. The CDR3 has 15 residues. Germline V gene sequence: CDR1 SGHRS, CDR2 YFSETQ.

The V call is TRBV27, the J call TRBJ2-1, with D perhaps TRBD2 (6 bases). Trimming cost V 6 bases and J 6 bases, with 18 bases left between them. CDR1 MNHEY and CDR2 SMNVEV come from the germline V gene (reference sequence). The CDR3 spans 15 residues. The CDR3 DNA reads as TGTGCCAGCAGACCCGGGAGCAGCCGGGTCAATGAGCAGTTCTTC. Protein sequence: CASRPGSSRVNEQFF.

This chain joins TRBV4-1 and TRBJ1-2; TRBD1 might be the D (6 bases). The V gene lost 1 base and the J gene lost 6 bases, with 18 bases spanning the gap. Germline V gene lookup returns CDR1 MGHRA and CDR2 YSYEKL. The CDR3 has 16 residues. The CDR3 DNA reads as TGCGCCAGCAGCCAAGCGGTTACAGGGAGAAGTGATGGCTACACCTTC. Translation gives CASSQAVTGRSDGYTF.

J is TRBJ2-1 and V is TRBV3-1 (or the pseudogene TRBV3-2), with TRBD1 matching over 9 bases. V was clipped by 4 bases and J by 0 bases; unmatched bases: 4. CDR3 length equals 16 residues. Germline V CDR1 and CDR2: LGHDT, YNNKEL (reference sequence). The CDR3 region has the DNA TGTGCCAGCAGCCTACAGGGGGCTCCCTCCTACAATGAGCAGTTCTTC. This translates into CASSLQGAPSYNEQFF.

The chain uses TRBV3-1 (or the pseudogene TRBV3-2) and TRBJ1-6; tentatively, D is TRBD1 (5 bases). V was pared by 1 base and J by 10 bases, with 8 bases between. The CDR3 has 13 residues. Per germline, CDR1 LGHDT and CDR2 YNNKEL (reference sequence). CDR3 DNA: TGTGCCAGCAGCCAAGTCAGGGAATCACCCCTCCACTTT. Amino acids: CASSQVRESPLHF.